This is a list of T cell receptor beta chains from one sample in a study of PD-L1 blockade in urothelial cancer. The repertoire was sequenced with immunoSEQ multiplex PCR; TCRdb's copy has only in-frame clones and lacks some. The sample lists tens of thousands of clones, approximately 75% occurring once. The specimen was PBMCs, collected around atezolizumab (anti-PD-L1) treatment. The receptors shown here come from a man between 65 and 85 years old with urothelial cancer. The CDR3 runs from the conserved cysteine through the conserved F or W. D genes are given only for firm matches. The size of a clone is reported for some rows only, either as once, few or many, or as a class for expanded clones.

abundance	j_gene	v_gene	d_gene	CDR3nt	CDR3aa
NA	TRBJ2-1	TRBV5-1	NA	TGCGCCAGCAGCTTGTCGTCTAGCAGCTCCTACAATGAGCAGTTCTTC	CASSLSSSSSYNEQFF
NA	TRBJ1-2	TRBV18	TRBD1	TGTGCCAGCTCGTACGGACAGGGTAACGGCTACACCTTC	CASSYGQGNGYTF
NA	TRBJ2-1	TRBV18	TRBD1	TGTGCCAGCTCACCGGGACAGGGATATGAGCAGTTCTTC	CASSPGQGYEQFF
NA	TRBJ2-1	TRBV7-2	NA	TGTGCCAGCAGCTTTGCTAGAGAGAACAATGAGCAGTTCTTC	CASSFARENNEQFF
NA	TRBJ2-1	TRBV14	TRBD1	TGTGCCAGCAGCCAAATGGGTGGGACAGGGCAGTTCTTC	CASSQMGGTGQFF
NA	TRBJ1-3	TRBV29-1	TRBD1	TGCAGCGTCTCAGGGGGCTCCCCTGGAAACACCATATATTTT	CSVSGGSPGNTIYF
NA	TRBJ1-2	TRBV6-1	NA	TGTGCCAGCAGTGCACAGGGCCATGGCTACACCTTC	CASSAQGHGYTF
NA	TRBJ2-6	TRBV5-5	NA	TGTGCCAGCAGCTCCAAGTGGGGGGACTCTGGGGCCAACGTCCTGACTTTC	CASSSKWGDSGANVLTF
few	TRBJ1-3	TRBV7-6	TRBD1	TGTGCCAGCAGCTTAGCGAGGAAAGGGGGCAGCTCTGGAAACACCATATATTTT	CASSLARKGGSSGNTIYF
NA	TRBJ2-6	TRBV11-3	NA	TGTGCCAGCAGCCCGCGGGAAGGGGCCAACGTCCTGACTTTC	CASSPREGANVLTF
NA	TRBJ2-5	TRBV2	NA	TGTGCCAGCAGTGAAGCCCAACTAGGGTTGGAGACCCAGTACTTC	CASSEAQLGLETQYF
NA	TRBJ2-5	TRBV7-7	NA	TGTGCCAGCAGTCAGGACAGACAAGAGACCCAGTACTTC	CASSQDRQETQYF
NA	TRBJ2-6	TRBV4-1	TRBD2	TGCGCCAGCAGCCAAGATCGACTAGCGGGCCGCTCTGGGGCCAACGTCCTGACTTTC	CASSQDRLAGRSGANVLTF
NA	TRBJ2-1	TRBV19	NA	TGTGCCAGTAGCACAAGCGGGTATGGGCAGTTCTTC	CASSTSGYGQFF
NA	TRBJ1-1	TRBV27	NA	TGTGCCAGTCGTAAACAGGGAAACACTGAAGCTTTCTTT	CASRKQGNTEAFF
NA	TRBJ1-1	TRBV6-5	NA	TGTGCCAGCAGTTACTCAAGTCGGGGGGGGCGAACTGAAGCTTTCTTT	CASSYSSRGGRTEAFF
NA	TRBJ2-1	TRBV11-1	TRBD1	TGTGCCAGCAGCTTAAACTCACAGGGGGCGCGGTACAATGAGCAGTTCTTC	CASSLNSQGARYNEQFF
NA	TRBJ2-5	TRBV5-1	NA	TGCGCCAGCAGCTTTGGTAACCGGGGGCAAGAGACCCAGTACTTC	CASSFGNRGQETQYF
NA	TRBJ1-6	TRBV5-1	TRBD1	TGCGCCAGCAGCTTGGCGGGACAGGGGGCAGGGACCCTCCACTTT	CASSLAGQGAGTLHF
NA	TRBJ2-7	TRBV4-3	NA	TGCGCCAGCAGCCAAGAAATGGCGGGTGCCTCCTACGAGCAGTACTTC	CASSQEMAGASYEQYF
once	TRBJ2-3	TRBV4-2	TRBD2	TGTGCCAGCAGCCAAGAGCGGGAGAGGGCAGATACGCAGTATTTT	CASSQERERADTQYF
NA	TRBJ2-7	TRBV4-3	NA	TGCGCCAGCAGCCGCAACTCCCAGGGGTACGAGCAGTACTTC	CASSRNSQGYEQYF
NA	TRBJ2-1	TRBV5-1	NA	TGCGCCAGCAGCTTGGCCGGACAACCCTACAATGAGCAGTTCTTC	CASSLAGQPYNEQFF
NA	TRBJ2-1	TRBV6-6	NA	TGTGCCAGCCATAGCGTTAATGAGCAGTTCTTC	CASHSVNEQFF
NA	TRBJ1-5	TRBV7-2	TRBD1	TGTGCCAGCAGCATTGGACAGGGGGCTAAGCCCCAGCATTTT	CASSIGQGAKPQHF
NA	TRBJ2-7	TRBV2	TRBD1	TGTGCCAGCAGTAGGACAGGGCAGGGCGAGCAGTACTTC	CASSRTGQGEQYF
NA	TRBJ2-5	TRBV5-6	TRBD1	TGTGCCAGCAGCCGGGACAGGGGGCGAGAGACCCAGTACTTC	CASSRDRGRETQYF
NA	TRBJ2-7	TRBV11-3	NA	TGTGCCAGCAGCGAGGGATACAGAGGGAACGGGCAGTACTTC	CASSEGYRGNGQYF
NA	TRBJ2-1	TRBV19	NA	TGTGCCAGTACCTTATCTAGGAGCTCCTACAATGAGCAGTTCTTC	CASTLSRSSYNEQFF
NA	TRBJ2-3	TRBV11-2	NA	TGTGCCAGCAGCCGGGACACAGATACGCAGTATTTT	CASSRDTDTQYF
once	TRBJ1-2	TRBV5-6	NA	TGTGCCAGCAGCTTGGGTCCAGGGGCCTATGGCTACACCTTC	CASSLGPGAYGYTF
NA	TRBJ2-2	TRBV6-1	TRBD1	TGTGCCAGCAGTAAACAGGGGGCTAACACCGGGGAGCTGTTTTTT	CASSKQGANTGELFF
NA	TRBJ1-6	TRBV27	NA	TGTGCCAGCAGTTACGGGGGGGTTAGTTCACCCCTCCACTTT	CASSYGGVSSPLHF
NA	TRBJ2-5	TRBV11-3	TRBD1	TGTGCCAGCAGCTTAGGCCTCCGGGACAGGGGAGAGACCCAGTACTTC	CASSLGLRDRGETQYF
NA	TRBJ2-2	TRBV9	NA	TGTGCCAGCAGCGTAGGACAGGTGGACACCGGGGAGCTGTTTTTT	CASSVGQVDTGELFF
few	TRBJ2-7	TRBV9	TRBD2	TGTGCCAGCAGCTTCAGACTAGCGGGGGAGCAGTACTTC	CASSFRLAGEQYF
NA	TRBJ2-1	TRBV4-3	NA	TGCGCCAGCAGCCTTCAGACTGGGAGCTCCTACAATGAGCAGTTCTTC	CASSLQTGSSYNEQFF
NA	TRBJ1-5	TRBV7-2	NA	TGTGCCAGCAGCTTACGAGGTCGTCAGCCCCAGCATTTT	CASSLRGRQPQHF
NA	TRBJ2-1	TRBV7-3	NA	TGTGCCAGCAGCCCAAGGGGTTTATCCTACAATGAGCAGTTCTTC	CASSPRGLSYNEQFF
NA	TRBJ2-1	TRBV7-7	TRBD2	TGTGCTAGCAGCCTAAGGCCTGGGACTAGCGGGATCGATGAGCAGTTCTTC	CASSLRPGTSGIDEQFF
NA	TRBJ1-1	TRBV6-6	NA	TGTGCCAGCAGTTACTCTCCGGGGGGAGAGAACACTGAAGCTTTCTTT	CASSYSPGGENTEAFF
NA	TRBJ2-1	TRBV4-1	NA	TGCGCCAGCAGTCTTAGCGTTAGCTCCTACAATGAGCAGTTCTTC	CASSLSVSSYNEQFF
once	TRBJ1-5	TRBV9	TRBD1	TGTGCCAGCAGTTCCGGGACAGGGAATCAGCCCCAGCATTTT	CASSSGTGNQPQHF
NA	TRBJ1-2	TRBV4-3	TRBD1	TGCGCCAGCAGCCAAGTGGCCGGACAGGGCCCGGCTAACTATGGCTACACCTTC	CASSQVAGQGPANYGYTF
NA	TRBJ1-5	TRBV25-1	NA	TGTGCCAGCAGTGAATCGACGGCGGGAGGCGGTCAGCCCCAGCATTTT	CASSESTAGGGQPQHF